This T cell receptor (beta chain) was captured by sequencing in a study of blood T cell repertoires in COVID-19. Trimming left V 1 base short and J 2 bases short, with 9 bases between. This CDR3 has 15 residues. Germline V CDR1 and CDR2: LNHDA, SQIVND (reference sequence). Participant-given clinical history determined each cohort assignment. A single count supports this clone. Clones were read by immunoSEQ multiplex PCR, and TCRdb kept only the in-frame ones, dropping some. The table records about 180,000 clones, 82% of them present only once. The chain has TRBV19 and TRBJ1-5, with a possible D match to TRBD1 (5 bases). Input material: PBMCs or T cells enriched from blood (not recorded which). The TCR comes from a man between 60 and 75 years old who had recovered from COVID-19. The CDR3 DNA reads as TGTGCCAGTAGTATAGGTGGGGCTGGCAATCAGCCCCAGCATTTT. Protein sequence: CASSIGGAGNQPQHF.